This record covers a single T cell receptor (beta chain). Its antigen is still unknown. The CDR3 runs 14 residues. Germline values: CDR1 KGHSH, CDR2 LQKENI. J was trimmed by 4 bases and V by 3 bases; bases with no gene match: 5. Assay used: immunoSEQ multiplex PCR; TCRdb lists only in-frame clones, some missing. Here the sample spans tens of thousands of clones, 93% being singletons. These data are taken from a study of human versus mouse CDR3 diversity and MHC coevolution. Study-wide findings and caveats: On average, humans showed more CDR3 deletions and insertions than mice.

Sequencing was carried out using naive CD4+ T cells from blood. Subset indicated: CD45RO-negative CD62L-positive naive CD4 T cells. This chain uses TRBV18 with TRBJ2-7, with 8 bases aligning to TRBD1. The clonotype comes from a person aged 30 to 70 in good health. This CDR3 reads CASSPDRGLYEQYF. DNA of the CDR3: TGTGCCAGCTCACCTGACAGGGGTCTTTACGAGCAGTACTTC.